The 25 T cell receptor beta chains below were found in one sample sequenced in a study of vaccination and CD4 T cells after COVID-19. This sample's treatment: roughly ten-day PBMC culture with coronavirus spike peptide pools or control peptides (ViraFEST assay). Their cognate antigens are unknown. Cultured CD4+ T-cell DNA underwent Oncomine TCR Beta short-read sequencing. TCRdb reanalysed the PCR reads using MiXCR and keeps one entry per CDR3 protein. The sample consists of 8,000 to 9,000 distinct CDR3 sequences, around 63% of them appearing once. The specimen was CD4+ T cells from blood, cultured in vitro. Receptors originate from a human donor who had recovered from COVID-19.

CDR3 nucleotides: TGTGCCAGCAGTCCTATGGGGACCCAGTACTTC. It is translated as CASSPMGTQYF. The rearrangement uses TRBV28 and TRBJ2-5; D is undetermined. The ends were cut back, 5 bases at V and 7 bases at J, with 8 bases in the middle. Germline CDR1 is MDHEN and CDR2 is SYDVKM. CDR3 length: 11 residues.

V is TRBV2 and J is TRBJ1-2; D gene unclear. The germline gives CDR1 SNHLY, CDR2 FYNNEI. With 4 bases removed from V and 1 base from J, the gap between germline ends came to 4 bases. The CDR3 is made up of 12 amino acids. CDR3 in DNA: TGTGCCAGCAGTGTTAATAACTATGGCTACACCTTC. This gives the protein CASSVNNYGYTF.

This chain joins TRBV7-6 and TRBJ1-5; D is unresolved. The V and J ends lost 1 base and 7 bases respectively, with 14 bases between them. This CDR3 has 15 amino acids. Germline values: CDR1 SGHVS, CDR2 FNYEAQ. The DNA of the CDR3 is TGTGCCAGCAGCTTAGGTGGTGGGGTGGGGCAGCCCCAGCATTTT. Translated, it gives CASSLGGGVGQPQHF.

This clonotype was observed once. This chain links TRBV7-8 with TRBJ2-5, with TRBD1 matching 7 bases. The CDR3 loop spans 16 amino acids. Germline V gene lookup returns CDR1 SGHVS and CDR2 FQNEAQ. Unmatched junction bases numbered 13, after V lost 3 bases and J lost 6 bases. The CDR3 coding sequence is TGTGCCAGCAGCTTTCCGAGGCGACAGGGTTGGAAGACCCAGTACTTC. Its protein is CASSFPRRQGWKTQYF.

By sample share, this clonotype is medium-sized. The genes are TRBV20-1 and TRBJ2-7; D ambiguous. Germline V gene sequence: CDR1 DFQATT, CDR2 SNEGSKA (reference sequence). V was trimmed by 5 bases and J by 2 bases, leaving 4 bases between them. The CDR3 loop spans 10 amino acids. The CDR3 region is CSAGAYEQYF. CDR3 DNA: TGCAGTGCTGGGGCCTACGAGCAGTACTTC.

This clonotype was seen a single time. This sequence joins TRBV21-1 and TRBJ2-5. TRBV21-1 is classified as a pseudogene. The CDR3 spans 12 residues. This chain's CDR3 is CASYQQQETQYF. Here the CDR3 DNA reads TGTGCCAGCTATCAGCAGCAAGAGACCCAGTACTTC.

The chain links TRBV11-1 to TRBJ1-6; 7 nucleotides agree with TRBD1. CDR3 length: 13 residues. The trim removed 2 bases at V and 13 bases at J, leaving 5 bases unmatched. The V gene's germline CDR1 is SGHAT and CDR2 FQDESV (reference sequence). CDR3 nucleotides: TGTGCCAGCAGCTTAACCGGGACAGTCCCCCTCCACTTT. Amino acid sequence: CASSLTGTVPLHF. The variable domain in full, completed from reference TRBV11-1 and TRBJ1-6, reads EAEVAQSPRYKITEKSQAVAFWCDPISGHATLYWYRQILGQGPELLVQFQDESVVDDSQLPKDRFSAERLKGVDSTLKIQPAELGDSAMYLCASSLTGTVPLHFGNGTRLTVT.

This clonotype was recorded a few times. The chain recombines TRBV6-1 with TRBJ1-1; D perhaps matches TRBD1 (6 bases). In germline, CDR1 is MNHNS, CDR2 SASEGT. V was pared by 3 bases and J by 3 bases, with 14 bases between. The CDR3 length is 15 residues. CDR3 bases: TGTGCCAGCAGTGACCCCCAGGGGTGGGACACTGAAGCTTTCTTT. Translated: CASSDPQGWDTEAFF.

For the CDR3, the DNA is TGCAGTGCTAGAGAGGGCACCACAGATACGCAGTATTTT. Translated, it gives CSAREGTTDTQYF. The J gene is TRBJ2-3, the V gene TRBV20-1; no clear D gene. The CDR3 is 13 residues long. Germline-derived CDR1 and CDR2 are DFQATT and SNEGSKA (reference sequence). Trimming removed 0 bases from V and 2 bases from J, with 6 bases in between.

The CDR3 sequence is CSASQLAVPEGTQYF. Written as DNA, the CDR3 is TGCAGTGCTAGTCAACTAGCGGTCCCGGAGGGGACCCAGTACTTC. The gene calls are TRBV20-1 and TRBJ2-5; 8 bases agree with TRBD2. The junction had 13 bases not matched to a gene; V was cut back by 3 bases and J by 7 bases. Germline assignment: CDR1 DFQATT and CDR2 SNEGSKA (reference sequence). CDR3 length equals 15 residues.

This clonotype was seen only a few times. The chain joins TRBV7-9 to TRBJ1-6, with D hard to call. From germline, CDR1 is SEHNR and CDR2 FQNEAQ (reference sequence). Deletions cut 3 bases from V and 7 bases from J, with 7 bases between. The CDR3 consists of 13 residues. The CDR3 reads CASSLEGNSPLHF. In DNA, the CDR3 is TGTGCCAGCAGCTTGGAAGGGAATTCACCCCTCCACTTT.

The chain recombines TRBV6-1 with TRBJ2-5, with TRBD1 matching 8 bases. Losses at the gene ends were 6 bases for V and 6 bases for J; bases not matched to a gene: 12. The CDR3 consists of 15 residues. Germline V gene data show CDR1 as MNHNS and CDR2 as SASEGT. The CDR3: CASRRDRLTIKTQYF. The CDR3 DNA reads as TGTGCCAGCAGGAGGGACAGGCTAACAATAAAGACCCAGTACTTC.

The chain has TRBV20-1 and TRBJ1-6; 9 nucleotides align to TRBD1. Looked up from germline, CDR1 is DFQATT and CDR2 is SNEGSKA (reference sequence). The CDR3 contains 15 residues. J lost 7 bases, V lost 3 bases, and 7 bases had no gene match. CDR3 DNA sequence: TGCAGTGCTAGCCTCAGGACAGGGGAGAATTCACCCCTCCACTTT. Encoded protein: CSASLRTGENSPLHF.

This chain uses TRBV20-1 with TRBJ1-2, with 7 bases matching TRBD1. This CDR3 is 15 amino acids long. The V gene's germline CDR1 is DFQATT and CDR2 SNEGSKA (reference sequence). The J segment lost 2 bases and the V segment lost 0 bases, leaving 6 bases of the junction unmatched. The CDR3 bases are TGCAGTGCTAGAGATTCCAGGACAGGAAACTATGGCTACACCTTC. Protein: CSARDSRTGNYGYTF.

The CDR3 DNA reads as TGTGCCAGCAGCACAGGGTGGAAGCAGTTCTTC. This translates into CASSTGWKQFF. The chain recombines TRBV6-2 or TRBV6-3 with TRBJ2-1, with a possible D match to TRBD1 (6 bases). The CDR3 totals 11 residues. V was clipped by 6 bases and J by 11 bases, with 11 bases between them. Germline loops: CDR1 MNHEY, CDR2 SVGEGT.

Here the CDR3 reads CASRGTSGGASYEQYF. For the CDR3, the DNA is TGTGCCAGCAGGGGGACTAGCGGGGGAGCCTCCTACGAGCAGTACTTC. V and J are TRBV6-1 and TRBJ2-7, with 14 bases that match TRBD2. CDR3 length equals 16 residues. CDR1 is MNHNS and CDR2 is SASEGT in the germline V gene. V gave up 6 bases and J gave up 0 bases; unmatched junction bases: 4.

A few counts support this clonotype. The chain has TRBV20-1 and TRBJ2-5; D gene unclear. The CDR3 extends over 12 amino acids. Looked up from germline, CDR1 is DFQATT and CDR2 is SNEGSKA (reference sequence). V gave up 4 bases and J gave up 7 bases, with 13 bases separating them. CDR3 nucleotide sequence: TGCAGTGCTAACCAGGACGATGGGACCCAGTACTTC. Translation gives CSANQDDGTQYF.

This clonotype is classed as medium-sized. J is TRBJ2-7 and V is TRBV7-2; 8 nucleotides line up with TRBD1. Germline CDR1 SGHTA, CDR2 FQGNSA. V lost 4 bases, J lost 3 bases, and 8 bases stayed unmatched. The CDR3 extends over 15 amino acids. The CDR3 sequence: CASSSGQGVGYEQYF. DNA for the CDR3: TGTGCCAGCAGCTCAGGACAGGGAGTCGGCTACGAGCAGTACTTC.

The chain recombines TRBV20-1 with TRBJ1-6; D uncertain. Germline V gene data show CDR1 as DFQATT and CDR2 as SNEGSKA (reference sequence). V was trimmed by 0 bases and J by 7 bases, leaving 16 bases between them. The CDR3 is made up of 16 amino acids. CDR3 in DNA: TGCAGTGCTAGAGATCAAGCAGGCCGAAGGAATTCACCCCTCCACTTT. Amino acids: CSARDQAGRRNSPLHF.

CDR3 bases: TGCAGCGCCCCCCTTACAGATACGCAGTATTTT. This codes for CSAPLTDTQYF. The rearrangement joins TRBV20-1 to TRBJ2-3; D is uncertain. CDR1 DFQATT and CDR2 SNEGSKA come from the germline V gene (reference sequence). CDR3 length equals 11 residues.

The V gene is TRBV7-2, the J gene TRBJ1-2; no clear D. V was shortened by 5 bases and J by 0 bases, with 10 bases between the two germline ends. Germline values: CDR1 SGHTA, CDR2 FQGNSA. The CDR3 has 14 residues. The CDR3: CASSLIGSNYGYTF. The CDR3 nucleotides are TGTGCCAGCAGCCTGATTGGTTCTAACTATGGCTACACCTTC.

The V call is TRBV20-1, the J call TRBJ2-5, with unresolved D. V was clipped by 5 bases and J by 9 bases, with 13 bases between them. There are 11 residues in the CDR3. The germline gives CDR1 DFQATT, CDR2 SNEGSKA (reference sequence). The CDR3 DNA is TGCAGTGCTCTGGGCCCCGCGGCCCAGTACTTC. Translation gives CSALGPAAQYF.

The chain carries TRBV6-1 and TRBJ1-1; maybe TRBD1 (5 bases). Trimming removed 11 bases from V and 9 bases from J, with 25 bases in between. In germline, CDR1 is MNHNS, CDR2 SASEGT. The CDR3 length is 14 residues. This CDR3 is CAGIGGTDSDKAFF. The DNA of the CDR3 is TGTGCCGGAATAGGTGGGACGGATAGCGACAAAGCTTTCTTT.

V gene TRBV7-2 combines with J gene TRBJ2-1, with D perhaps matching TRBD1 (5 bases). Germline V CDR1 and CDR2: SGHTA, FQGNSA. V dropped 1 base and J dropped 7 bases, with 11 bases sitting between them. CDR3 length equals 14 residues. CDR3 sequence: CASSLVGARNEQFF. In DNA form, the CDR3 reads TGTGCCAGCAGCTTAGTAGGGGCTAGGAATGAGCAGTTCTTC. The complete variable domain, with remaining parts taken from reference TRBV7-2 and TRBJ2-1, reads GAGVSQSPSNKVTEKGKDVELRCDPISGHTALYWYRQSLGQGLEFLIYFQGNSAPDKSGLPSDRFSAERTGGSVSTLTIQRTQQEDSAVYLCASSLVGARNEQFFGPGTRLTVL.

The J gene is TRBJ2-7, the V gene TRBV20-1, with D perhaps being TRBD1 or TRBD2 (6 bases each). The germline V gene has CDR1 DFQATT and CDR2 SNEGSKA (reference sequence). This CDR3 is 11 amino acids long. The CDR3 region has the DNA TGCAGAGGGGGGCCACCCTACGAGCAGTACTTC. Amino acid sequence: CRGGPPYEQYF.